This T cell receptor (beta chain) stems from a study of blood T cell repertoires in COVID-19. Study-wide context: Specimens from acute and convalescent COVID-19 originated in the United States, Italy and Spain. PBMCs, B-cell-depleted T cells, or T cells provided the cDNA or gDNA that made up the material.

Study processing details: Amplified reference gene primers provided the basis for estimating nucleated cell counts. Some clones are missing from TCRdb's copy, which holds only in-frame ones; the method was immunoSEQ multiplex PCR. V and J calls and clone size are as listed in that table; D and trimming were resolved from the DNA. Of approximately 10,000 clones in the sample, around 83% are singletons; the top ten hold about 5.2%. This clone is classed as medium-sized (0.01 to 0.1%). The length of the CDR3 is 13 residues. The germline V gene has CDR1 SEHNR and CDR2 FQNEAQ (reference sequence). The ends were cut back, 3 bases at V and 3 bases at J, with 9 bases in the middle.

This TCR derives from a human donor in a cohort sampled during active COVID-19. The rearrangement joins TRBV7-9 to TRBJ2-7; weak D call: TRBD1 (5 bases). Sample: peripheral blood. CDR3 nucleotides: TGTGCCAGCAGCTTCGCAGGGTACTACGAGCAGTACTTC. Its translation: CASSFAGYYEQYF.